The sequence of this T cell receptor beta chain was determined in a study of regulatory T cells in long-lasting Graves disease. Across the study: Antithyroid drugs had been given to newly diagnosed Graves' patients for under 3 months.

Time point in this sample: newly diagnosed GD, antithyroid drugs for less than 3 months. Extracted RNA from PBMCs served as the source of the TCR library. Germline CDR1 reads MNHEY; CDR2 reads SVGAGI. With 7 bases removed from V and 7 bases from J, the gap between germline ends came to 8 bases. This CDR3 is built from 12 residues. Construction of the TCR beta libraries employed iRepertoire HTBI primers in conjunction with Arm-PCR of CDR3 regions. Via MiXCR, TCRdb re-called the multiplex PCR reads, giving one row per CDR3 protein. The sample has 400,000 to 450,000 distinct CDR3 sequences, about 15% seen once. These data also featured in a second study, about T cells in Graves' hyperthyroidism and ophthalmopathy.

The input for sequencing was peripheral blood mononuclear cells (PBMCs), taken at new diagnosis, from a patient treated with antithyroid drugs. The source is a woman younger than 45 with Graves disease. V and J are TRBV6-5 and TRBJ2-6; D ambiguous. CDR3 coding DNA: TGTGCCAGCACTAACTCAGCCAACGTCCTGACTTTC. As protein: CASTNSANVLTF.